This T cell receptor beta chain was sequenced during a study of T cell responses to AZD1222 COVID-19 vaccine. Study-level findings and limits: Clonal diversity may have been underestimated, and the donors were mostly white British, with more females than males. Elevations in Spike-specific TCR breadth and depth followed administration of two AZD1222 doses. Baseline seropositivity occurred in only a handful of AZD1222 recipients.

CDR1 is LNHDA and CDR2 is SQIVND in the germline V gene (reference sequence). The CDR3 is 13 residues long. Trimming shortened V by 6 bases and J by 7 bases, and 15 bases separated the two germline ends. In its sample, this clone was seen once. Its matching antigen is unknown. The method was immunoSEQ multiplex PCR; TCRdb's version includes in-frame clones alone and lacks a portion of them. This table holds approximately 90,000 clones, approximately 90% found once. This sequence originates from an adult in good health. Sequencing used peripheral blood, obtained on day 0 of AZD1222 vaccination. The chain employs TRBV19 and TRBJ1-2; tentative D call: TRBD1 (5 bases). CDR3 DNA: TGTGCCAGTAGATGGGACCACAAGTCTGGCTACACCTTC. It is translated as CASRWDHKSGYTF. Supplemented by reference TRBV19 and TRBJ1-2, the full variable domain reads DGGITQSPKYLFRKEGQNVTLSCEQNLNHDAMYWYRQDPGQGLRLIYYSQIVNDFQKGDIAEGYSVSREKKESFPLTVTSAQKNPTAFYLCASRWDHKSGYTFGSGTRLTVV.